The 25 T cell receptor beta chains listed next were all sequenced from one sample in a study of identical twins. MiXCR, run by TCRdb on the 5' RACE reads, gives a single entry per CDR3 protein. The data show about 530,000 distinct CDR3 sequences, with 20% to 25% seen just once and approximately 0.52% held by the top ten. The data were also submitted as part of a second study, on yellow fever vaccine responses in identical twins.

The sample consisted of CD4+ T cells sorted from blood. The receptors stem from a woman aged 18-29 years in good health.

This clonotype showed up just a few times. The chain combines TRBV20-1 with TRBJ2-7, with D unresolved. The CDR3 is 11 amino acids. Germline assignment: CDR1 DFQATT and CDR2 SNEGSKA (reference sequence). Trimming pared 5 bases from V and 2 bases from J, leaving 7 bases between. CDR3 coding DNA: TGCAGTGCTCGTCTTGCCTACGAGCAGTACTTC. Translating gives CSARLAYEQYF.

This clonotype appeared a few times. The J gene is TRBJ2-2, the V gene TRBV6-5; D not certain. Trimming removed 0 bases from V and 4 bases from J, with 12 bases in between. CDR3 length: 16 amino acids. Germline CDR1 reads MNHEY; CDR2 reads SVGAGI. The DNA for the CDR3 is TGTGCCAGCAGTTACTCTTTGCTGTACGGCACCGGGGAGCTGTTTTTT. Its protein product is CASSYSLLYGTGELFF.

The V call is TRBV5-1, the J call TRBJ2-5; D is possibly TRBD1 or TRBD2 (5 bases each). The germline V and J ends were trimmed by 4 bases and 5 bases, with 15 bases remaining between them. The CDR3 contains 14 residues. Per germline, CDR1 SGHRS and CDR2 YFSETQ. This CDR3 reads CASSLIGAMETQYF. CDR3 DNA: TGCGCCAGCAGCCTCATCGGGGCGATGGAGACCCAGTACTTC.

This clonotype appeared a few times. Here the CDR3 reads CASSLARNEQFF. Here the CDR3 DNA reads TGTGCCAGCAGTCTGGCCCGCAATGAGCAGTTCTTC. The rearrangement joins TRBV14 to TRBJ2-1; D uncertain. Germline V lookup: CDR1 SGHDN, CDR2 FVKESK. Trimming shortened V by 6 bases and J by 6 bases, and 9 bases separated the two germline ends. This CDR3 has 12 residues.

The J gene is TRBJ2-3, the V gene TRBV20-1, with 8 bases aligning to TRBD2. Germline V gene lookup returns CDR1 DFQATT and CDR2 SNEGSKA (reference sequence). The V and J ends lost 5 bases and 2 bases, in that order; junction bases with no gene match: 9. The CDR3 runs to 15 residues. The CDR3 region has the DNA TGCAGTGCTCGATTACTAGCGGTTTTCACAGATACGCAGTATTTT. It codes for CSARLLAVFTDTQYF.

V is TRBV9 and J is TRBJ2-7, with 9 bases that match TRBD2. J was trimmed by 2 bases and V by 4 bases; bases with no gene match: 7. This CDR3 has 15 amino acids. Germline V CDR1 and CDR2: SGDLS, YYNGEE. The DNA of the CDR3 is TGTGCCAGCAGCCTGAAGGGACTAGCAACCTACGAGCAGTACTTC. Protein sequence: CASSLKGLATYEQYF. Full variable domain (missing parts from reference TRBV9 and TRBJ2-7): DSGVTQTPKHLITATGQRVTLRCSPRSGDLSVYWYQQSLDQGLQFLIQYYNGEERAKGNILERFSAQQFPDLHSELNLSSLELGDSALYFCASSLKGLATYEQYFGPGTRLTVT.

This clonotype was detected a few times. V is TRBV24-1 and J is TRBJ2-7; TRBD2 is a possible D gene (5 bases). The CDR3 totals 13 residues. Trimming cost V 4 bases and J 6 bases, with 12 bases left between them. Germline lookup yields CDR1 KGHDR and CDR2 SFDVKD. CDR3: CATSDPDRGEQYF. In DNA, the CDR3 is TGTGCCACCAGTGACCCAGACCGGGGCGAGCAGTACTTC.

V usage is TRBV4-1 and J usage is TRBJ2-1; 11 bases line up with TRBD1. Germline loops: CDR1 MGHRA, CDR2 YSYEKL. With V trimmed by 1 base and J by 3 bases, 5 bases remained unmatched. CDR3 length: 17 amino acids. The CDR3 loop reads CASSQGTGGGGYNEQFF. In DNA, the CDR3 is TGCGCCAGCAGCCAAGGGACAGGGGGCGGAGGCTACAATGAGCAGTTCTTC.

The J gene is TRBJ2-3, the V gene TRBV3-1, with 9 positions matching TRBD1. Germline trimming cut 3 bases from V and 5 bases from J; bases unmatched to any gene: 6. Germline lookup yields CDR1 LGHDT and CDR2 YNNKEL (reference sequence). This CDR3 has 15 amino acids. The CDR3, as DNA: TGTGCCAGCAGCCACGTCCGACAGGGGGGAGATACGCAGTATTTT. Protein product: CASSHVRQGGDTQYF.

V usage is TRBV12-3 or TRBV12-4 and J usage is TRBJ1-1; 8 bases align to TRBD1. The CDR3 is made up of 13 amino acids. V trimming: 3 bases; J trimming: 10 bases; junction bases outside the gene matches: 7. The CDR3 region has the DNA TGTGCCAGCAGTTTTGGGGCAGGGGGCTCAGCTTTCTTT. Amino acids: CASSFGAGGSAFF.

This clonotype has just a few counts. The chain recombines TRBV29-1 with TRBJ2-5, with D unresolved. The germline CDR1 and CDR2 sequences are SQVTM and ANQGSEA. Between the trimmed V and J ends, which lost 0 bases and 5 bases, there was a span of 13 bases. This CDR3 contains 14 residues. CDR3 DNA: TGCAGCGTTGAAGATCTGGCCGTTATGGAGACCCAGTACTTC. Encoded protein: CSVEDLAVMETQYF.

The V call is TRBV12-3 or TRBV12-4, the J call TRBJ1-1, with 7 bases fitting TRBD1. Losses at the gene ends were 6 bases for V and 7 bases for J; bases not matched to a gene: 8. The CDR3 contains 13 residues. CDR3 residues: CASSPTGFSEAFF. The CDR3 nucleotides read TGTGCCAGCAGCCCGACAGGGTTCAGTGAAGCTTTCTTT.

The chain couples TRBV7-9 to TRBJ2-1; D may be TRBD1 or TRBD2 (5 bases each). The CDR3 is 16 residues long. Trimming left V 4 bases short and J 0 bases short, with 13 bases between. CDR1 is SEHNR, CDR2 FQNEAQ, per germline (reference sequence). The CDR3 DNA reads TGTGCCAGCAGCTCCCCCTCGGGGCCCTCCTACAATGAGCAGTTCTTC. It yields the protein CASSSPSGPSYNEQFF.

This clonotype was recorded a few times. The chain combines TRBV5-1 with TRBJ2-3, with 9 bases fitting TRBD2. The junction had 3 bases not matched to a gene; V was cut back by 1 base and J by 0 bases. Per the germline V gene, CDR1 is SGHRS and CDR2 is YFSETQ. The CDR3 sequence is 16 residues long. CDR3 nucleotide sequence: TGCGCCAGCAGCTTGAGCCTAGCGGGAAGCACAGATACGCAGTATTTT. Protein: CASSLSLAGSTDTQYF.

The rearrangement links TRBV5-1 to TRBJ2-6, with no clear D. This CDR3 has 21 amino acids. Between the trimmed V and J ends, which lost 1 base and 0 bases, there was a span of 23 bases. Germline CDR1 SGHRS, CDR2 YFSETQ. The CDR3 nucleotides read TGCGCCAGCAGCTTGAGTACGGAGAGTCGAATAATGAACTCTGGGGCCAACGTCCTGACTTTC. Its protein product is CASSLSTESRIMNSGANVLTF.

The V gene is TRBV6-5, the J gene TRBJ2-3; 16 bases are shared with TRBD2. The germline gives CDR1 MNHEY, CDR2 SVGAGI. With V trimmed by 1 base and J by 2 bases, 3 bases remained unmatched. The CDR3 sequence is 18 residues long. CDR3 in amino acids: CASSYWGTSGGATDTQYF. The CDR3, as DNA: TGTGCCAGCAGTTACTGGGGGACTAGCGGGGGGGCCACAGATACGCAGTATTTT.

This clonotype turned up a few times. The chain links TRBV12-5 to TRBJ2-7; tentative D call: TRBD1 (6 bases). V lost 6 bases and J lost 3, with 12 bases in between. In germline, CDR1 is LGHNT, CDR2 FRNRAP. CDR3 length: 13 amino acids. DNA of the CDR3: TGTGCTAGTGGCCCCTCACAGGGCTACGAGCAGTACGTC. Its translation: CASGPSQGYEQYV.

This clonotype was seen more than once but under ten times. The chain employs TRBV5-1 and TRBJ2-3; either TRBD1 or TRBD2 may supply D (5 bases each). The CDR3 is made up of 17 amino acids. The germline V and J ends were trimmed by 1 base and 1 base, with 16 bases remaining between them. The germline CDR1 and CDR2 sequences are SGHRS and YFSETQ. CDR3 protein: CASSLIGTGEGTDTQYF. In DNA, the CDR3 is TGCGCCAGCAGCTTGATCGGGACGGGTGAGGGCACAGATACGCAGTATTTT.

The CDR3 region has the DNA TGTGCCAGCAGCCAAGATCTTTCCACTGAAGCTTTCTTT. Amino acids: CASSQDLSTEAFF. The rearrangement links TRBV4-2 to TRBJ1-1; D unresolved. Germline V gene lookup returns CDR1 LGHNA and CDR2 YNFKEQ. The CDR3 has 13 amino acids. Trimming cost V 0 bases and J 4 bases, with 6 bases left between them.

The chain employs TRBV10-2 and TRBJ2-1; weak D call: TRBD2 (6 bases). The ends were cut back, 0 bases at V and 5 bases at J, with 11 bases in the middle. Germline loops: CDR1 WSHSY, CDR2 SAAADI. The CDR3 extends over 15 amino acids. The CDR3 reads CASSESAGTHNEQFF. CDR3 nucleotides: TGCGCCAGCAGTGAGTCGGCGGGAACCCACAATGAGCAGTTCTTC.

The J gene is TRBJ2-4, the V gene TRBV20-1; 7 nucleotides line up with TRBD2. CDR3 size: 15 residues. With 2 bases clipped from V and 3 bases from J, the junction kept 7 bases outside the gene matches. The germline V gene encodes CDR1 DFQATT and CDR2 SNEGSKA (reference sequence). The CDR3 DNA sequence: TGCAGTGCTAGATGGGGGGGGTCAGGCAAAAACATTCAGTACTTC. It encodes CSARWGGSGKNIQYF.

J is TRBJ2-1 and V is TRBV20-1; D not resolved. V lost 3 bases and J 6 bases, leaving 9 bases between the germline ends. The CDR3 is made up of 12 amino acids. The germline V gene has CDR1 DFQATT and CDR2 SNEGSKA (reference sequence). In DNA form, the CDR3 reads TGCAGTGCTAGTGTAGCCCTCAATGAGCAGTTCTTC. Amino acids: CSASVALNEQFF.

The chain combines TRBV7-3 with TRBJ1-5; the D is unclear. The CDR3 loop spans 13 amino acids. V gave up 3 bases and J gave up 6 bases, with 9 bases separating them. Germline V gene lookup returns CDR1 SGHTA and CDR2 FQGTGA. The CDR3 DNA sequence: TGTGCCAGCAGCTTCCTCTGGAGTCAGCCCCAGCATTTT. Its protein is CASSFLWSQPQHF.

The chain links TRBV5-5 to TRBJ2-1; tentatively, D is TRBD2 (5 bases). Trimming took off 3 bases at V and 9 bases at J, with 16 bases between the two ends. In germline, CDR1 is SGHKS, CDR2 YYEKEE (reference sequence). CDR3 length: 14 amino acids. In DNA form, the CDR3 reads TGTGCCAGCAGCTCTAACCCAGGACTCCCTGAGCAGTTCTTC. It encodes CASSSNPGLPEQFF.

The DNA for the CDR3 is TGTGCCAGCAGTCCCGCAGGGAAGTCAACTGAAGCTTTCTTT. Translating gives CASSPAGKSTEAFF. The V gene is TRBV27, the J gene TRBJ1-1, with D maybe TRBD1 (5 bases). V lost 5 bases and J lost 5, with 15 bases in between. The germline V gene encodes CDR1 MNHEY and CDR2 SMNVEV (reference sequence). The CDR3 is 14 residues long.